This TCR beta chain was identified during a study of cytomegalovirus exposure and HLA in healthy donors. Study summary: Assignment to the Caucasian-associated ancestry cluster applied to 75% to 85% of the roughly 400 genotyped donors. General study results and limits: In presence/absence analyses, roughly uniform sequencing depth across donors was assumed. With further analysis later on, most CMV-associated TCR beta chains appeared HLA-restricted.

As regards this clone: Antigen unknown.

13 Jbeta primers and 60 Vbeta primers were used for the PCR. Profiled with immunoSEQ multiplex PCR; TCRdb holds only in-frame clones, not every one. The listing records over 35,000 clones. In germline, CDR1 is WNHNN, CDR2 SYGVQD (reference sequence). The CDR3 totals 13 residues. Trimming took off 7 bases at V and 3 bases at J, with 11 bases between the two ends. Source material: PBMCs. The source is a woman under 40 in good health and CMV-seronegative. This chain joins TRBV10-1 and TRBJ2-3; D unclear. The CDR3 region has the DNA TGCGCCAGCATTGTAACGGTTACAGATACGCAGTATTTT. Its translation: CASIVTVTDTQYF.